This passage covers 2 T cell receptor beta chains from one sample sequenced in a study of human T cells and chemical hapten exposure. The library put unique molecular identifiers onto individual cDNA molecules. TCRdb reprocessed the reads with MiXCR, giving one entry per CDR3 protein. This repertoire shows roughly 700 distinct CDR3 sequences, roughly two thirds found once; its top ten account for roughly 6.5%. Described treatment: therapeutic diphenylcyclopropenone sensitization with weekly scalp DPC. Sequencing used whole blood, obtained before DPC sensitization or 2, 6, or about 24 weeks after (not recorded which). All receptors come from an adult with alopecia areata. Some clones in this sample may be carry-over from other donors' samples. This table probably holds off-target reads from a library built for another chain.

In its sample, this clonotype was seen a few times. The chain couples TRBV10-3 to TRBJ2-3; D possibly uses TRBD1 or TRBD2 (5 bases each). The germline gives CDR1 ENHRY, CDR2 SYGVKD. CDR3 length equals 16 residues. With 10 bases removed from V and 2 bases from J, the gap between germline ends came to 22 bases. CDR3 nucleotides: TGTGCCAGTGAAGCCGGGACGGATCCGTTCACAGATACGCAGTATTTT. Its translation is CASEAGTDPFTDTQYF.

This clonotype occurred a few times. The chain is built from TRBV20-1 and TRBJ2-2; 9 bases agree with TRBD1. With V trimmed by 0 bases and J by 5 bases, 7 bases remained unmatched. The CDR3 consists of 16 residues. Germline CDR1 is DFQATT and CDR2 is SNEGSKA (reference sequence). The CDR3 here is CSARDQRTGATGELFF. The CDR3 DNA is TGCAGTGCTAGAGATCAGCGGACAGGGGCGACCGGGGAGCTGTTTTTT.